This T cell receptor beta chain was documented in a study of blood T cell repertoires in COVID-19. Exposed volunteers were people who met a COVID-19 case within 2 weeks before study entry. Germline V gene sequence: CDR1 MNHEY, CDR2 SVGAGI. CDR3 length: 12 residues. Deletions cut 6 bases from V and 7 bases from J, with 9 bases between. Clones were read by immunoSEQ multiplex PCR, and TCRdb kept only the in-frame ones, dropping some. The data hold 200,000 or so clones, with roughly 85% observed a single time. The source of this sequence is a woman aged 50 to 65 who had been exposed to COVID-19. The V gene is TRBV6-5, the J gene TRBJ1-4; the D is unclear. Source material: PBMCs or T cells enriched from blood (not recorded which). The CDR3 reads CASRAEGEKLFF. The CDR3, as DNA: TGTGCCAGCAGAGCCGAGGGTGAAAAACTGTTTTTT.